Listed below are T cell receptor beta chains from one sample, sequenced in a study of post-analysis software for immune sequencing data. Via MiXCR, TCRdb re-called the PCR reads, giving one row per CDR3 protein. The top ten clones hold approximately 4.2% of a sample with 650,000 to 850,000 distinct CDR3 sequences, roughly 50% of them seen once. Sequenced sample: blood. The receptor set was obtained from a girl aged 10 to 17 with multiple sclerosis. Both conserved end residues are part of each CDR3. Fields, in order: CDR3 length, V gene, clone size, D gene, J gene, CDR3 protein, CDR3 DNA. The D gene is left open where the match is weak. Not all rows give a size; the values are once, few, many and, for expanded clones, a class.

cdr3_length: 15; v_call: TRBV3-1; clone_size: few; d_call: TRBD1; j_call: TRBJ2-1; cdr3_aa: CASSQELLQGVEQFF; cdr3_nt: TGTGCCAGCAGCCAAGAATTGTTGCAGGGGGTTGAGCAGTTCTTC
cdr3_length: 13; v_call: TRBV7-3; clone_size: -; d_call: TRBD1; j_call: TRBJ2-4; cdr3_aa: CASSTTGGNIQYF; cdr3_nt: TGTGCCAGCAGTACTACAGGGGGAAACATTCAGTACTTC
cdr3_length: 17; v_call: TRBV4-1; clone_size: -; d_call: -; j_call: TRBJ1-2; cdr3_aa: CASSQQGVGKDVYGYTF; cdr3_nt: TGCGCCAGCAGCCAACAAGGGGTCGGTAAGGACGTCTATGGCTACACCTTC
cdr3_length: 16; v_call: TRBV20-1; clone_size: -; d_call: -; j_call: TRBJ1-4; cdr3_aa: CSAREPVGGTNEKLFF; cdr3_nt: TGCAGTGCTAGGGAACCGGTGGGGGGGACTAATGAAAAACTGTTTTTT
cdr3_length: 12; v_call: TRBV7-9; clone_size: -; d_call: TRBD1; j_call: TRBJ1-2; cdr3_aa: CAGSLDRGGYTF; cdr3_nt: TGTGCCGGCAGCTTAGACAGGGGTGGCTACACCTTC
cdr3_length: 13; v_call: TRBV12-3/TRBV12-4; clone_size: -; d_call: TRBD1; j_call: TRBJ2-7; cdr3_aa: CASRWTGAYEQYF; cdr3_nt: TGTGCCAGCAGATGGACAGGAGCCTACGAGCAGTACTTC
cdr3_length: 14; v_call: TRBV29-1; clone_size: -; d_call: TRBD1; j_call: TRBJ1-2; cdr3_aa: CSVESPGGGSGYTF; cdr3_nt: TGCAGCGTTGAATCGCCAGGGGGAGGATCTGGCTACACCTTC
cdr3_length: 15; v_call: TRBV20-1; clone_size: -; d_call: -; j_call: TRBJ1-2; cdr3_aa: CSARDDRGGSYGYTF; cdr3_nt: TGCAGTGCTAGAGATGACAGAGGGGGGTCCTATGGCTACACCTTC
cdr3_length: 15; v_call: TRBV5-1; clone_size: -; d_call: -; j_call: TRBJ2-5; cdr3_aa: CASSLGDKPEETQYF; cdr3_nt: TGCGCCAGCAGCTTGGGGGACAAGCCAGAAGAGACCCAGTACTTC
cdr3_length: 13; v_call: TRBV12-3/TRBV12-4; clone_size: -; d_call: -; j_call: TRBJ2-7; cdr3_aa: CASRGSGFYEQYF; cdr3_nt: TGTGCCAGCAGGGGCAGCGGGTTCTACGAGCAGTACTTC
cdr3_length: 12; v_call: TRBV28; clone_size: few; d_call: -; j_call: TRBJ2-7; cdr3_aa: CASSHYSYEQYF; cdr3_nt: TGTGCCAGCAGTCACTACTCGTACGAGCAGTACTTC
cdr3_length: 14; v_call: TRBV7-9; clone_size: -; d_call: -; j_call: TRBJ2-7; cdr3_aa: CASSSIGGIDEQYF; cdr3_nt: TGTGCCAGCAGCTCTATAGGGGGGATCGACGAGCAGTACTTC
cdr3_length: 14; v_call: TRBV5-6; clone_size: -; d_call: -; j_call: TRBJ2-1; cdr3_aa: CALLLAQDGNEQFF; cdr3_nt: TGTGCCTTGCTACTAGCCCAGGATGGGAATGAGCAGTTCTTC
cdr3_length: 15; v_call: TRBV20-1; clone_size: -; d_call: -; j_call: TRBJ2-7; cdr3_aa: CSARDRAASSYEQYF; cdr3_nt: TGCAGTGCTAGAGATAGAGCGGCAAGCTCCTACGAGCAGTACTTC
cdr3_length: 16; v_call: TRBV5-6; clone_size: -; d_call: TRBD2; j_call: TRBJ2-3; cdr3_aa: CASSLGASGLTDTQYF; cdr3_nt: TGTGCCAGCAGCTTGGGGGCTAGCGGATTGACAGATACGCAGTATTTT
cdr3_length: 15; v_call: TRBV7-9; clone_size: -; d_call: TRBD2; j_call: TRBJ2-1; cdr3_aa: CASSATSGRAGEQFF; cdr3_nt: TGTGCCAGCAGCGCCACTAGCGGGAGGGCGGGTGAGCAGTTCTTC
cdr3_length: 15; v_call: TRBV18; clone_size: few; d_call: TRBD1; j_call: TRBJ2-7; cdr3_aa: CASSPPGQEPYEQYF; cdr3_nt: TGTGCCAGCTCACCACCGGGACAGGAACCCTACGAGCAGTACTTC
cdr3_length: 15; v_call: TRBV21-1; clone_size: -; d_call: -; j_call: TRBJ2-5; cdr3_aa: CASSKRHSIEETQYF; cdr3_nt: TGTGCCAGCAGCAAACGGCACAGTATTGAAGAGACCCAGTACTTC
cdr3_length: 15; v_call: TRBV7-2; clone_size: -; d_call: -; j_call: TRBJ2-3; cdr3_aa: CATSWTARSTDTQYF; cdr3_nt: TGTGCCACCAGCTGGACGGCGAGGTCCACAGATACGCAGTATTTT
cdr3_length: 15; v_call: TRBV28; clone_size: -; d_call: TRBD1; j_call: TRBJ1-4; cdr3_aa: CASSPSGTGPSKLFF; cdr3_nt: TGTGCCAGCAGTCCATCCGGGACAGGTCCATCAAAACTGTTTTTT
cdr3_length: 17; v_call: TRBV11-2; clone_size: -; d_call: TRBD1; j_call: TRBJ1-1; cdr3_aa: CASSFGQGGLMNTEAFF; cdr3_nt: TGTGCCAGCAGCTTCGGACAGGGGGGTTTGATGAACACTGAAGCTTTCTTT
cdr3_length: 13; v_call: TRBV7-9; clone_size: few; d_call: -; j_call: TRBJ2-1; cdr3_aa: CASSLVEADEQFF; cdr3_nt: TGTGCCAGCAGCTTAGTTGAAGCCGATGAGCAGTTCTTC
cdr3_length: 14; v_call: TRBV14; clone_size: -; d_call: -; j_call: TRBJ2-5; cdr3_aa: CASSQDQLGQTQYF; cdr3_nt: TGTGCCAGCAGCCAAGATCAATTGGGCCAGACCCAGTACTTC
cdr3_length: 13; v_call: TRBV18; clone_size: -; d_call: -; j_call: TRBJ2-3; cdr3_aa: CASSPRVPDTQYF; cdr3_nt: TGTGCCAGCTCACCAAGGGTACCAGATACGCAGTATTTT
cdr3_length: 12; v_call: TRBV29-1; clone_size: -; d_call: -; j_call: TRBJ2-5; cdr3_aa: CSVAPGEETQYF; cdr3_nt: TGCAGCGTTGCCCCGGGGGAAGAGACCCAGTACTTC
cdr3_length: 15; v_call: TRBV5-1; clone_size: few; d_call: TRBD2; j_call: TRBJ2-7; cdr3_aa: CASSLGGRNSYEQYF; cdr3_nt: TGCGCCAGCAGCTTAGGCGGGAGGAACTCCTACGAGCAGTACTTC
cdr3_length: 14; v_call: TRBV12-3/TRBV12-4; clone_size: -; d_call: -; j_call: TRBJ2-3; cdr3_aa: CASSLRGRADTQYF; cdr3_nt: TGTGCCAGCAGTTTGCGGGGGCGCGCAGATACGCAGTATTTT
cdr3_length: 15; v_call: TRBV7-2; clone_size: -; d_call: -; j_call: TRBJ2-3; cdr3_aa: CASSLARGIPDTQYF; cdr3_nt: TGTGCCAGCAGCTTAGCGAGGGGCATTCCAGATACGCAGTATTTT
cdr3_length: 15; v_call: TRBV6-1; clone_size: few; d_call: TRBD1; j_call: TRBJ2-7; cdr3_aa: CASSERDRGTYEQYF; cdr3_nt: TGTGCCAGCAGTGAACGGGACAGGGGCACCTACGAGCAGTACTTC
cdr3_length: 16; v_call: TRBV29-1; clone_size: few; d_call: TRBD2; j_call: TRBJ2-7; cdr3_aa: CSVLTSGASNSYEQYF; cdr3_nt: TGCAGCGTGCTAACTAGCGGGGCTAGCAACTCCTACGAGCAGTACTTC
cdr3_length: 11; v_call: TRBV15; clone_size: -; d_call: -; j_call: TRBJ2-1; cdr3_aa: CATSSWTEQFF; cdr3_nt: TGTGCCACCAGCAGTTGGACAGAGCAGTTCTTC
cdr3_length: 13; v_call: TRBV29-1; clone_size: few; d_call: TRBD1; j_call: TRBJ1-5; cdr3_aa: CSVGGQGNQPQHF; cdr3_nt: TGCAGTGTCGGGGGACAGGGCAATCAGCCCCAGCATTTT
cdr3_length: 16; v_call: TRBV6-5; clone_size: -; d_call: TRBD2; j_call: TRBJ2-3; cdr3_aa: CASSYSRGGASDTQYF; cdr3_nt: TGTGCCAGCAGTTACTCTCGCGGGGGGGCATCAGATACGCAGTATTTT
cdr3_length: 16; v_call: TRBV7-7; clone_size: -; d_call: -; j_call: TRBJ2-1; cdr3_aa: CASSARRRSSYNEQFF; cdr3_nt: TGTGCTAGCAGCGCACGGCGCCGGAGCTCCTACAATGAGCAGTTCTTC
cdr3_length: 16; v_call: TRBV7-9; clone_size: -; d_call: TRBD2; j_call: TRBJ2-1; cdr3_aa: CASSHSGTSVGNEQFF; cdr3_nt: TGTGCCAGCAGTCATTCCGGGACTAGCGTTGGCAATGAGCAGTTCTTC
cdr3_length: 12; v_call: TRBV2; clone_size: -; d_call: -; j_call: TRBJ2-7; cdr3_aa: CASLRDSYEQYF; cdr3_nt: TGTGCCAGCCTCCGGGACTCCTACGAGCAGTACTTC
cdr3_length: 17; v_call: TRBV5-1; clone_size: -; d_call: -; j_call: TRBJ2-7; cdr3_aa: CASSLVGRGTLDYEQYF; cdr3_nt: TGCGCCAGCAGCTTGGTTGGGCGGGGGACACTGGATTACGAGCAGTACTTC
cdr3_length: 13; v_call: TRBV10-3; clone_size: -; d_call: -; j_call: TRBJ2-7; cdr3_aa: CAISESNPTEQYF; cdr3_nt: TGTGCCATCAGTGAGTCGAACCCTACGGAGCAGTACTTC
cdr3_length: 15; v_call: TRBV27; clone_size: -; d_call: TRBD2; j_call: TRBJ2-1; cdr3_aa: CASSPVAGSRGEQFF; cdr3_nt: TGTGCCAGCAGTCCGGTAGCGGGATCGAGGGGTGAGCAGTTCTTC
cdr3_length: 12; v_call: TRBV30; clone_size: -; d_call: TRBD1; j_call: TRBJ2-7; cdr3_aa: CAWSGQGYEQYF; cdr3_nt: TGTGCCTGGAGCGGACAGGGCTACGAGCAGTACTTC
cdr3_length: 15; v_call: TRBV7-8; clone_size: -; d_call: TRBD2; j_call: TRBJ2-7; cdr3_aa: CASSSSVTSGNEQYF; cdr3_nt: TGTGCCAGCAGCTCGAGTGTGACTAGCGGGAACGAGCAGTACTTC
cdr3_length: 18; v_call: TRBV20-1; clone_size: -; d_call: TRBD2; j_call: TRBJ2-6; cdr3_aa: CSARERETSFSGANVLTF; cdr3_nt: TGCAGTGCTAGGGAGCGGGAGACGTCCTTCTCTGGGGCCAACGTCCTGACTTTC
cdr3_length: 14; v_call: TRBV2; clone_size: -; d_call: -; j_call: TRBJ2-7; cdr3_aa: CATVRDVWSHEQYF; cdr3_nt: TGTGCCACAGTTAGAGACGTCTGGTCCCACGAGCAGTACTTC
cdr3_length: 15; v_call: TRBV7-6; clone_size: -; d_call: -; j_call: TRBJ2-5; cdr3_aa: CASSLDLLFTGTQYF; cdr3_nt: TGTGCCAGCAGCTTAGACCTACTCTTTACCGGGACCCAGTACTTC
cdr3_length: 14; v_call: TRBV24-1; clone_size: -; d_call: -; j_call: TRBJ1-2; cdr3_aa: CATSDSRQSYGYTF; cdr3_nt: TGTGCCACCAGTGATTCCCGACAGAGCTATGGCTACACCTTC
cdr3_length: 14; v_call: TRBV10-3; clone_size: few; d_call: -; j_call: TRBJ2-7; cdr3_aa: CAIRRGPEGHEQYF; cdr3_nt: TGTGCCATCAGGAGGGGACCTGAGGGGCACGAGCAGTACTTC
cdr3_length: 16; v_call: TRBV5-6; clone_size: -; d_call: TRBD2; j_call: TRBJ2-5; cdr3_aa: CASSSGLAGAGETQYF; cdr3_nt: TGTGCCAGCAGTTCCGGACTAGCGGGGGCCGGGGAGACCCAGTACTTC
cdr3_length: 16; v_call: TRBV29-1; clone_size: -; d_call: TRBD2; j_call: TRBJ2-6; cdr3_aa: CSVGLAGTSGANVLTF; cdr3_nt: TGCAGCGTTGGACTAGCGGGAACCTCTGGGGCCAACGTCCTGACTTTC
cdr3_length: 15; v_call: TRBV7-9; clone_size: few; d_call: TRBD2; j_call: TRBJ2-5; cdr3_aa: CASSPGEGNQETQYF; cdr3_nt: TGTGCCAGCAGCCCCGGGGAGGGGAATCAAGAGACCCAGTACTTC